This entry concerns a single T cell receptor (beta chain). These data are taken from a study of radiotherapy plus CTLA-4 blockade in lung cancer. Sequencing was performed with immunoSEQ multiplex PCR; in TCRdb, only in-frame clones are kept and a portion is missing. This sample yields about 120,000 clones, of which 80% to 90% are seen a single time; over 6% belongs to the top ten. The sample was peripheral blood, taken from a patient treated with radiotherapy plus ipilimumab. The sequence was obtained from a human donor with non-small cell lung cancer that progressed on radiotherapy plus ipilimumab.

Here the CDR3 DNA reads TGTGCCTGGAGTAGGACAGGGAGTAGGAACTATGGCTACACCTTC. This encodes CAWSRTGSRNYGYTF. This chain joins TRBV30 and TRBJ1-2; TRBD1 agrees at 8 bases. Trimming at V came to 2 bases and at J to 2 bases, leaving 7 bases not matched to a gene. The CDR3 covers 15 residues. Germline lookup yields CDR1 GTSNPN and CDR2 SVGIG (reference sequence).